Presented here are 28 T cell receptor beta chains from one specimen sequenced in a study of graft-versus-host responses after intestinal transplantation. Their cognate antigens are unknown. Measured with immunoSEQ multiplex PCR; TCRdb has only the in-frame clones, and not every one. The sample has over 75,000 clones, less than 90% seen once. Sequencing was performed on unstimulated CD4+ T cells sorted from spleen or lymph node cells, taken before transplant. The source is a human donor who was the organ donor for an intestinal transplant.

This rearrangement joins TRBV19 to TRBJ2-7; TRBD1 is a possible D gene (8 bases). Trimming cost V 7 bases and J 1 base, with 17 bases left between them. The CDR3 length is 15 residues. CDR1 is LNHDA, CDR2 SQIVND, per germline (reference sequence). The CDR3 loop reads CASTRGGTGSYEQYF. The DNA for the CDR3 is TGTGCCAGTACCCGGGGAGGGACAGGATCCTACGAGCAGTACTTC.

This clone was counted between two and nine times. The chain uses TRBV29-1 and TRBJ1-1, with TRBD1 matching over 7 bases. This CDR3 is built from 13 residues. Germline CDR1 reads SQVTM; CDR2 reads ANQGSEA. Trimming cost V 7 bases and J 11 bases; bases outside gene matches: 16. CDR3 sequence reads: CSAKYLNRGQAFF. The CDR3 coding sequence is TGCAGCGCAAAGTACCTCAACAGGGGTCAGGCTTTCTTT.

The genes are TRBV6-6 and TRBJ2-7; tentative D call: TRBD1 (6 bases). Germline V gene data show CDR1 as MNHNY and CDR2 as SVGAGI (reference sequence). The CDR3 consists of 14 residues. Trimming removed 4 bases from V and 2 bases from J, with 12 bases in between. In DNA form, the CDR3 reads TGTGCCAGCAGTTCCTGGGACACCGCCTACGAGCAGTACTTC. Protein sequence: CASSSWDTAYEQYF.

This rearrangement joins TRBV5-1 to TRBJ2-5; a weak D match, TRBD1 (6 bases). Germline values: CDR1 SGHRS, CDR2 YFSETQ. This CDR3 has 14 amino acids. The V and J ends lost 2 bases and 5 bases respectively, with 13 bases between them. CDR3 in DNA: TGCGCCAGCAGCTTTGCAGGGCAGGGGGAGACCCAGTACTTC. Protein sequence: CASSFAGQGETQYF.

This rearrangement joins TRBV5-8 to TRBJ2-3, with 15 bases identical to TRBD2. In germline, CDR1 is SGHTS, CDR2 YDEGEE. The ends lost 5 bases at V and 0 bases at J; junction bases unmatched: 7. This CDR3 spans 18 amino acids. The CDR3 DNA is TGTGCCAGCAGTCGGACTAGCGGGGGGGACCGAAGCACAGATACGCAGTATTTT. Protein sequence: CASSRTSGGDRSTDTQYF.

This chain links TRBV30 with TRBJ1-4; D may be TRBD1 (6 bases). Deletions cut 0 bases from V and 2 bases from J, with 16 bases between. Germline V gives CDR1 GTSNPN, CDR2 SVGIG (reference sequence). The CDR3 is 17 residues long. In DNA, the CDR3 is TGTGCCTGGAGTGTACGAGGCAGGGGAAGGACTAATGAAAAACTGTTTTTT. Protein sequence: CAWSVRGRGRTNEKLFF.

The V and J genes are TRBV2 and TRBJ1-1, with D unresolved. The CDR3 spans 14 residues. The germline V and J ends were trimmed by 7 bases and 0 bases, with 12 bases remaining between them. Germline CDR1 SNHLY, CDR2 FYNNEI. The CDR3 region is CASILVGLNTEAFF. The DNA for the CDR3 is TGTGCCAGCATTTTAGTGGGCCTGAACACTGAAGCTTTCTTT.

This sequence joins TRBV7-9 and TRBJ1-1; D gene ambiguous. The CDR3 length is 14 residues. V gave up 2 bases and J gave up 6 bases, with 13 bases separating them. CDR1 is SEHNR, CDR2 FQNEAQ, per germline (reference sequence). The CDR3 DNA reads TGTGCCAGCAGCTTATGGTCGGAGAGGGCTGAAGCTTTCTTT. The encoded protein is CASSLWSERAEAFF.

The chain combines TRBV7-9 with TRBJ2-1; 9 nucleotides match TRBD1. Germline CDR1 is SEHNR and CDR2 is FQNEAQ (reference sequence). This CDR3 contains 14 residues. Trimming at V came to 3 bases and at J to 7 bases, leaving 4 bases not matched to a gene. CDR3 residues: CASSLGTGSNEQFF. Here the CDR3 DNA reads TGTGCCAGCAGCTTGGGGACAGGGTCGAATGAGCAGTTCTTC.

This clone was seen only once. This sequence joins TRBV6-1 and TRBJ1-1, with D maybe TRBD1 (5 bases). V lost 1 base to trimming and J lost 0 bases, with 6 bases between them. The length of the CDR3 is 14 residues. Looked up from germline, CDR1 is MNHNS and CDR2 is SASEGT. CDR3 sequence reads: CASSEGDLNTEAFF. The CDR3 DNA follows: TGTGCCAGCAGTGAAGGGGACTTGAACACTGAAGCTTTCTTT.

The chain recombines TRBV4-2 with TRBJ2-2; D might be TRBD2 (7 bases). Germline assignment: CDR1 LGHNA and CDR2 YNFKEQ. There are 19 residues in the CDR3. Trimming took 0 bases from V and 6 from J, leaving 23 bases between them. CDR3 protein: CASSQDHPGGGGLSGELFF. CDR3 coding DNA: TGTGCCAGCAGCCAAGACCATCCGGGTGGGGGGGGGCTTTCCGGGGAGCTGTTTTTT.

The rearrangement joins TRBV29-1 to TRBJ2-7; D gene unclear. Germline V CDR1 and CDR2: SQVTM, ANQGSEA. V shed 4 bases and J shed 5 bases, with 9 bases lying between them. This CDR3 spans 11 amino acids. The CDR3 region has the DNA TGCAGCGTTGGGGCCCTGAACGAGCAGTACTTC. Protein: CSVGALNEQYF.

J is TRBJ1-1 and V is TRBV19; D gene uncertain. CDR1 LNHDA and CDR2 SQIVND come from the germline V gene (reference sequence). The V and J ends lost 7 bases and 1 base respectively, with 10 bases between them. The CDR3 totals 13 residues. CDR3: CASMVQANTEAFF. DNA for the CDR3: TGTGCCAGTATGGTCCAAGCGAACACTGAAGCTTTCTTT.

The V gene is TRBV5-1, the J gene TRBJ1-2; the D is unclear. V lost 0 bases, J lost 0 bases, and 12 bases lay in between. Germline V lookup: CDR1 SGHRS, CDR2 YFSETQ. The CDR3 sequence is 16 residues long. The CDR3 DNA is TGCGCCAGCAGCTTGGTCGGGGAATTTACTAACTATGGCTACACCTTC. Protein product: CASSLVGEFTNYGYTF.

The table lists this clone with a count of one. This rearrangement joins TRBV30 to TRBJ1-6; D possibly corresponds to TRBD1 (5 bases). From germline, CDR1 is GTSNPN and CDR2 SVGIG (reference sequence). The ends were cut back, 0 bases at V and 8 bases at J, with 20 bases in the middle. This CDR3 comprises 17 residues. In DNA, the CDR3 is TGTGCCTGGAGTGTAGGGCACCTCGGGGGTGTAGATTCACCCCTCCACTTT. It is translated as CAWSVGHLGGVDSPLHF.

This clone came up a few times. The J gene is TRBJ2-5, the V gene TRBV29-1; 8 nucleotides line up with TRBD2. Trimming removed 6 bases from V and 2 bases from J; junction bases left unmatched: 5. CDR3 length: 13 residues. Germline V CDR1 and CDR2: SQVTM, ANQGSEA. The CDR3 here is CSVSTGGQETQYF. The CDR3 nucleotides read TGCAGCGTGTCGACGGGAGGGCAAGAGACCCAGTACTTC.

The chain is built from TRBV6-6 and TRBJ1-4; 11 nucleotides align to TRBD1. The CDR3 is 13 amino acids. J was trimmed by 8 bases and V by 8 bases; bases with no gene match: 4. CDR1 and CDR2 (germline): MNHNY, SVGAGI (reference sequence). The CDR3 region is CASGDRGWEKLFF. For the CDR3, the DNA is TGTGCCAGCGGGGACAGGGGGTGGGAAAAACTGTTTTTT.

The chain couples TRBV20-1 to TRBJ2-1, with D hard to call. The CDR3 has 10 amino acids. Germline V gene sequence: CDR1 DFQATT, CDR2 SNEGSKA (reference sequence). V shed 5 bases and J shed 10 bases, with 9 bases lying between them. The CDR3 DNA is TGCAGTGCTCGACCTAGAGAGCAGTTCTTC. It codes for CSARPREQFF.

V usage is TRBV4-3 and J usage is TRBJ1-3; a weak D match, TRBD1 (6 bases). The V end was cut by 0 bases, the J end by 2 bases, with 14 bases between. This CDR3 has 17 residues. Germline CDR1 LGHNA, CDR2 YSLEER. CDR3 sequence: CASSQDFKQGTGNTIYF. CDR3 DNA sequence: TGCGCCAGCAGCCAAGATTTTAAACAGGGAACTGGAAACACCATATATTTT.

The V call is TRBV15, the J call TRBJ1-4; 9 bases match TRBD1. V gave up 5 bases and J gave up 7 bases; unmatched junction bases: 8. CDR1 is LNHNV and CDR2 is YYDKDF in the germline V gene (reference sequence). The CDR3 totals 15 residues. The CDR3 sequence is CATSGAGQGGEKLFF. CDR3 DNA sequence: TGTGCCACCAGCGGAGCGGGACAGGGAGGTGAAAAACTGTTTTTT.

The DNA for the CDR3 is TGCGCCCTTCAGTCGGCTACAGGGCTTTATGGCTACACCTTC. This translates into CALQSATGLYGYTF. V is TRBV5-1 and J is TRBJ1-2, with D perhaps TRBD1 (6 bases). V was clipped by 10 bases and J by 5 bases, with 21 bases between them. This CDR3 is built from 14 residues. Germline assignment: CDR1 SGHRS and CDR2 YFSETQ.

The chain employs TRBV7-2 and TRBJ1-1, with D tentatively TRBD1 (6 bases). V shed 3 bases and J shed 4 bases, with 15 bases lying between them. CDR3 length: 15 amino acids. Germline loops: CDR1 SGHTA, CDR2 FQGNSA. The DNA for the CDR3 is TGTGCCAGCAGCTTTTGGGGGGGGCGGACCACTGAAGCTTTCTTT. It translates to CASSFWGGRTTEAFF.

CDR3 nucleotides: TGTGCCAGCTCCCGTCCGGGACAGTACTACGAGCAGTACTTC. Translation: CASSRPGQYYEQYF. The chain joins TRBV5-6 to TRBJ2-7; 7 nucleotides align to TRBD1. Germline lookup yields CDR1 SGHDT and CDR2 YYEEEE. The CDR3 runs to 14 residues. The J segment lost 3 bases and the V segment lost 7 bases, leaving 10 bases of the junction unmatched.

The V call is TRBV27, the J call TRBJ2-1; 12 bases fit TRBD2. V was clipped by 5 bases and J by 8 bases; unmatched bases: 25. CDR3 length equals 21 residues. Looked up from germline, CDR1 is MNHEY and CDR2 is SMNVEV (reference sequence). The CDR3, as DNA: TGTGCCAGCAGTATTACCCCCATTGTTAAATTGACTAGCGGGAGATTCGATGAGCAGTTCTTC. Protein sequence: CASSITPIVKLTSGRFDEQFF.

The V gene is TRBV7-2, the J gene TRBJ2-5; a possible D gene is TRBD1 (6 bases). Germline V gene data show CDR1 as SGHTA and CDR2 as FQGNSA. V was trimmed by 1 base and J by 5 bases, leaving 14 bases between them. CDR3 size: 15 residues. Here the CDR3 reads CASSLGQGIGETQYF. As DNA, the CDR3 is TGTGCCAGCAGCTTAGGGCAGGGGATTGGGGAGACCCAGTACTTC.

The chain employs TRBV6-6 and TRBJ1-1; 7 bases are shared with TRBD1. Losses at the gene ends were 7 bases for V and 5 bases for J; bases not matched to a gene: 7. This CDR3 comprises 13 residues. CDR1 and CDR2 from the germline V gene are MNHNY and SVGAGI (reference sequence). The CDR3 is CASTTRQGTEAFF. The CDR3, as DNA: TGTGCCAGCACCACCCGACAGGGTACTGAAGCTTTCTTT.

The chain employs TRBV5-4 and TRBJ1-1, with 9 nucleotides matching TRBD1. The CDR3 consists of 13 residues. Germline-derived CDR1 and CDR2 are SGHNT and YYREEE (reference sequence). Unmatched junction bases numbered 0, after V lost 3 bases and J lost 3 bases. In DNA form, the CDR3 reads TGTGCCAGCAGCTGGACAGGGGACACTGAAGCTTTCTTT. Amino acids: CASSWTGDTEAFF.

The gene calls are TRBV5-1 and TRBJ2-3; 7 bases fit TRBD2. The CDR3 runs 14 residues. Germline loops: CDR1 SGHRS, CDR2 YFSETQ. Trimming at V came to 4 bases and at J to 6 bases, leaving 8 bases not matched to a gene. The CDR3 loop is CASSERGFEDTQYF. The CDR3 DNA reads as TGCGCCAGCAGCGAGCGGGGATTCGAGGATACGCAGTATTTT.